This T cell receptor beta chain was identified in a study of regulatory T cells in long-lasting Graves disease. Study summary: A definition of persistent Graves' disease required over 5 years of antithyroid drugs plus positive TSH receptor antibodies.

Described time point: persistent/refractory GD, antithyroid drugs over 5 years with positive TRAb. From RNA extracted from PBMCs, the TCR library was made. In building TCR beta libraries, iRepertoire HTBI primers were used together with Arm-PCR of CDR3 regions. Per the study methods: Among the samples, roughly 61 TRBV and around 13 TRBJ segments were identified. MiXCR, applied by TCRdb to the multiplex PCR reads, yields one record per CDR3 protein. It is TCRdb's table, rather than the study itself, that gives the V and J calls and clone size. This table has about 460,000 distinct CDR3 sequences, under 25% appearing once. At least ten counts were recorded for this clonotype. Trimming stripped 0 bases from V and 4 bases from J, with 6 bases between. The CDR3 contains 14 residues. CDR1 and CDR2 from the germline V gene are SEHNR and FQNEAQ (reference sequence).

V and J are TRBV7-9 and TRBJ2-2; D gene ambiguous. This sequence originates from a female donor with Graves disease. Material: peripheral blood mononuclear cells (PBMCs), obtained when the disease was refractory, from a patient treated with antithyroid drugs. CDR3 sequence: CASSLAQATGELFF. The CDR3 nucleotides read TGTGCCAGCAGCTTAGCCCAGGCCACCGGGGAGCTGTTTTTT. Supplemented by reference TRBV7-9 and TRBJ2-2, the full variable domain reads DTGVSQNPRHKITKRGQNVTFRCDPISEHNRLYWYRQTLGQGPEFLTYFQNEAQLEKSRLLSDRFSAERPKGSFSTLEIQRTEQGDSAMYLCASSLAQATGELFFGEGSRLTVL.